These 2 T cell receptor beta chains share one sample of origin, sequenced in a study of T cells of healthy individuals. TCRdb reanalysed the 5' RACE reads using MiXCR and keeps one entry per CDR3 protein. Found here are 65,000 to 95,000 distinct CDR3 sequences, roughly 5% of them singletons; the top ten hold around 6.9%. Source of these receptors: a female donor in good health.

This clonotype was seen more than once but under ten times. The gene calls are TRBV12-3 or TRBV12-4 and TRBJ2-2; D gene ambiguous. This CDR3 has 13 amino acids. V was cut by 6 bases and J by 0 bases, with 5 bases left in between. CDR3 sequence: CASSMTNTGELFF. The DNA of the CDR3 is TGTGCCAGCAGCATGACGAACACCGGGGAGCTGTTTTTT.

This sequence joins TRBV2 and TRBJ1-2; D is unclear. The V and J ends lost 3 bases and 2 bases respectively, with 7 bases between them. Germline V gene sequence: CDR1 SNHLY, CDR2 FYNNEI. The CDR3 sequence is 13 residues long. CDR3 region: CASSEVGNYGYTF. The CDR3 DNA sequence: TGTGCCAGCAGTGAGGTGGGAAACTATGGCTACACCTTC.